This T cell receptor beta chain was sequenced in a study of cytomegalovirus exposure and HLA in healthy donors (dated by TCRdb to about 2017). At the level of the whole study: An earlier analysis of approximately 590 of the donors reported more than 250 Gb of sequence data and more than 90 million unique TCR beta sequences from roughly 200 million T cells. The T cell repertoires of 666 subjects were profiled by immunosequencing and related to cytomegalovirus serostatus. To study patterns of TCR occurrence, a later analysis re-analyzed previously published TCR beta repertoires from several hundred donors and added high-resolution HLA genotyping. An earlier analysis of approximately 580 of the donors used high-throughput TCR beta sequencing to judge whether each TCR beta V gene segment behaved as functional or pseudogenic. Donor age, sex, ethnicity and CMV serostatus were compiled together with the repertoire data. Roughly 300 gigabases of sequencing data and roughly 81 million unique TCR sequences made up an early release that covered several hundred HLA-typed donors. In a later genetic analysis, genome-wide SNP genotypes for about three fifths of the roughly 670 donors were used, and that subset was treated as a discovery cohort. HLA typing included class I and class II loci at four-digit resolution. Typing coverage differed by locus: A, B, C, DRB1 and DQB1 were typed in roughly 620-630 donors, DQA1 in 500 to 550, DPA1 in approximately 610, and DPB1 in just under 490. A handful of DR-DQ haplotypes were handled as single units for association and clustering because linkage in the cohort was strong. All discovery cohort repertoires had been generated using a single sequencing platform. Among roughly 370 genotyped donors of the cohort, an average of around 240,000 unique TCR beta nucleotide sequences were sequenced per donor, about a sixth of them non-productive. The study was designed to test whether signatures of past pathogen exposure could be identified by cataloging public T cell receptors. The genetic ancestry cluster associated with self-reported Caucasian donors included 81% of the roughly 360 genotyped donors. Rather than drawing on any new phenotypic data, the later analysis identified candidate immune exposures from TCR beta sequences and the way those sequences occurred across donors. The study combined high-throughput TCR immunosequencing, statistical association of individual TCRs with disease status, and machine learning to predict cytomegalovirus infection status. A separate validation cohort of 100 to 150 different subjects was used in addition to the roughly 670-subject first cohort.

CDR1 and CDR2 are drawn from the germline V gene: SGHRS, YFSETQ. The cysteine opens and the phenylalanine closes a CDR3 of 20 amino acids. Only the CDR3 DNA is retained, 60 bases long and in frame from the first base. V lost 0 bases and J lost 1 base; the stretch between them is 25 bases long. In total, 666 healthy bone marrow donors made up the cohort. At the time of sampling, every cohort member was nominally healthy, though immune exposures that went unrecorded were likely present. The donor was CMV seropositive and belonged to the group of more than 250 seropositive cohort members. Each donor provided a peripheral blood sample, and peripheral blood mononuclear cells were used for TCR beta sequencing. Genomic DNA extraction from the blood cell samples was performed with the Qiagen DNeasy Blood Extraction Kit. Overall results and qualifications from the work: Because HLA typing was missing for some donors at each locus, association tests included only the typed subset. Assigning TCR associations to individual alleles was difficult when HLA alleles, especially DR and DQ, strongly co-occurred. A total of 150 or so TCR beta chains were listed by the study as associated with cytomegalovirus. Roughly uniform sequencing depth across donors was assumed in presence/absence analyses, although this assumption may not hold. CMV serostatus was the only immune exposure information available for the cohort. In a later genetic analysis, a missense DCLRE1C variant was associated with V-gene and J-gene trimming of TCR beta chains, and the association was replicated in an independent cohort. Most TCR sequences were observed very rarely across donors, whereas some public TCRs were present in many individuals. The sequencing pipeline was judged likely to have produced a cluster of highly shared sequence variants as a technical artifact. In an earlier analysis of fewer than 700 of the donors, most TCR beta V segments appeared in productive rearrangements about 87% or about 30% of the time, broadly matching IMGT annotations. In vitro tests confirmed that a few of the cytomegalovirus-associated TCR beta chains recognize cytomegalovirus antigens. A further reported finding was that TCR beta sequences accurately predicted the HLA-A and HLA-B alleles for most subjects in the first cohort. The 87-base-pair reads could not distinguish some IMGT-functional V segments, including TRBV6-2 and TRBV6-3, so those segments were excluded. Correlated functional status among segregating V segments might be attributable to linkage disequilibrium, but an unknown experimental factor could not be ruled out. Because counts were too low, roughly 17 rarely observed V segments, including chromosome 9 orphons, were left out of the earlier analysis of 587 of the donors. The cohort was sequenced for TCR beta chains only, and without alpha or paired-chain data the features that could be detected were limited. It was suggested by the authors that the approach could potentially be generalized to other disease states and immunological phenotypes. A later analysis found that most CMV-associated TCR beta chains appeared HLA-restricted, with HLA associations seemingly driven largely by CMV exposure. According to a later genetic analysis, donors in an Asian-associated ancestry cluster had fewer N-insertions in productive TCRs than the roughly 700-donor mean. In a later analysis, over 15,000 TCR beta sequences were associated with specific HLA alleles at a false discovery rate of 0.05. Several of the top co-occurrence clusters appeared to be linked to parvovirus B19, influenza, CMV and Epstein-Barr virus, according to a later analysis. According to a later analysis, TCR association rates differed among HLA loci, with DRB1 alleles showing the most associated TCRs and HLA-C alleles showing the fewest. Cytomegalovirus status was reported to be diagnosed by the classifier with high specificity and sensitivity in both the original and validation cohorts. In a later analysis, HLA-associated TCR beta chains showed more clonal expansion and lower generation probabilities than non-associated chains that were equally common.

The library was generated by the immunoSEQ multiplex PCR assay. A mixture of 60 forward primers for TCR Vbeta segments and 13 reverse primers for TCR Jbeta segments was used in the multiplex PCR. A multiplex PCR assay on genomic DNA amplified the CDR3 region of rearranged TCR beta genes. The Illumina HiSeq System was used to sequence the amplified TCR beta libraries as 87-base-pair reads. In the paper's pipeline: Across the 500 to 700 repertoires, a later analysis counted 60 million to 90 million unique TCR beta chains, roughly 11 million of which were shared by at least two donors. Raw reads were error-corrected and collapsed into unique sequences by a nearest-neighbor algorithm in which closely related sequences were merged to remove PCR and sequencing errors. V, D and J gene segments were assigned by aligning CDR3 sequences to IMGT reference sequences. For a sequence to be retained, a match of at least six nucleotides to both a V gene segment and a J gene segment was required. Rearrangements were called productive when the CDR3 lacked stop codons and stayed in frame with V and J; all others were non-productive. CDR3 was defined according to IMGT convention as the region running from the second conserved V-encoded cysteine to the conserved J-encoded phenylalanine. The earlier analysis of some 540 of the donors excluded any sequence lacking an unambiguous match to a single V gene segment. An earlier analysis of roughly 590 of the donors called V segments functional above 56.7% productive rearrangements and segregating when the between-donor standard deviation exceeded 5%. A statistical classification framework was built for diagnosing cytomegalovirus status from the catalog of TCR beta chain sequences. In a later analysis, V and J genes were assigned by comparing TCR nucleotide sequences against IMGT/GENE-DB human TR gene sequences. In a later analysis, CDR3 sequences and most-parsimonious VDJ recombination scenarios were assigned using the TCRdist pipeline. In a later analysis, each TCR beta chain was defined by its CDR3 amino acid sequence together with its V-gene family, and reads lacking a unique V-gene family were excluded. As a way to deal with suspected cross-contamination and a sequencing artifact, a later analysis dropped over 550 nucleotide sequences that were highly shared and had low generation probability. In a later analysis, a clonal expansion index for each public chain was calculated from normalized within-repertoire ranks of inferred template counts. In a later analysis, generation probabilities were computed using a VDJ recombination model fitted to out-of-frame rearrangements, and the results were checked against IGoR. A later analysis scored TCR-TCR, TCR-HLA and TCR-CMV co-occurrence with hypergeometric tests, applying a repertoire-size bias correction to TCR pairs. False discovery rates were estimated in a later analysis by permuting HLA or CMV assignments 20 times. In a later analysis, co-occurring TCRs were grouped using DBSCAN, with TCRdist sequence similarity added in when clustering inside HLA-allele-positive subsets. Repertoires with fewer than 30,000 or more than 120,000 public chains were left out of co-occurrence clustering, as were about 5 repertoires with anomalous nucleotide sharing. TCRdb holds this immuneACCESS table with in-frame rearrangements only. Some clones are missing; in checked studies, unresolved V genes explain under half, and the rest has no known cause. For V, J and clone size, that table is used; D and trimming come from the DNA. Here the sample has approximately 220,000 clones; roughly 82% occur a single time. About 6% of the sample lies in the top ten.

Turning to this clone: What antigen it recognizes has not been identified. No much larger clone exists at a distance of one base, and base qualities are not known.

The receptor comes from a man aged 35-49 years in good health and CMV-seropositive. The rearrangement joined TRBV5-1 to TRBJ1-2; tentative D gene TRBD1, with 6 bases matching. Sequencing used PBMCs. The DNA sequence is TGCGCCAGCAGCTTGGTTGCTCCCGGACAGACCCTTTTTTATAACTATGGCTACACCTTC. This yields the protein CASSLVAPGQTLFYNYGYTF.